The rows below give T cell receptor beta chains drawn from one sample of a study of shared clonotypes between healthy human individuals. Sequenced by immunoSEQ multiplex PCR; TCRdb stores in-frame clones only, minus some. The sample contains about 2.1 million clones, around 95% of which appear only once. Sequencing was carried out using naive CD8+ T cells from PBMCs. These TCRs come from a man younger than 35 in good health. Some clones in this sample may be carry-over from other donors' samples. Each CDR3 is given with its conserved first and last residue. The D gene is left open where the match is weak. The size entry is marked missing in some rows and otherwise reads once, few, many or a size class.

D,size,V,J,DNA,CDR3
TRBD2,.,TRBV7-8,TRBJ2-1,TGTGCCAGCAGCTTAGCAGGACTAGCGGGAGGACCAAGGAATGAGCAGTTCTTC,CASSLAGLAGGPRNEQFF
TRBD1,.,TRBV9,TRBJ2-7,TGTGCCAGCAGCGCCCGGGACAGGGGGCTGTACGAGCAGTACTTC,CASSARDRGLYEQYF
.,.,TRBV7-9,TRBJ1-2,TGTGCCAGCAGCCCCCCGGGATTCGCTAACTATGGCTACACCTTC,CASSPPGFANYGYTF
.,once,TRBV27,TRBJ1-4,TGTGCCAGCAGTTTCGGCTTTAATGAAAAACTGTTTTTT,CASSFGFNEKLFF
TRBD1,.,TRBV15,TRBJ1-4,TGTGCCACCAGCGACCGGGACAGGGGGCGCGGCCTGTTTTTT,CATSDRDRGRGLFF
.,once,TRBV28,TRBJ1-2,TGTGCCAGCACCTCCTGGGGGCTTGGCTACACCTTC,CASTSWGLGYTF
.,.,TRBV4-2,TRBJ2-1,TGTGCCAGCAGCCAAGGTGGCTCCTACAATGAGCAGTTCTTC,CASSQGGSYNEQFF
.,.,TRBV15,TRBJ1-5,TGTGCCACCCGGTGGGGGTCGAGCAATCAGCCCCAGCATTTT,CATRWGSSNQPQHF
.,.,TRBV23-1,TRBJ2-3,TGCGCCAGCAGTCCCCCGTACGGATCGTGGACGCAGTATTTT,CASSPPYGSWTQYF
.,.,TRBV9,TRBJ1-2,TGTGCCAGCAGCGTAGGGATGGGGGGAGATGGCTACACCTTC,CASSVGMGGDGYTF
.,.,TRBV27,TRBJ2-1,TGTGCCAGCACCCCCGCAGTAGGCTCATACAATGAGCAGTTCTTC,CASTPAVGSYNEQFF
.,.,TRBV5-6,TRBJ2-5,TGTGCCAGCAGCTTGGCCATGGGGGGCAGACAAGAGACCCAGTACTTC,CASSLAMGGRQETQYF
TRBD1,.,TRBV27,TRBJ1-1,TGTGCCAGCACCTCGGGACAGGGTGGTGACACTGAAGCTTTCTTT,CASTSGQGGDTEAFF
.,.,TRBV27,TRBJ2-2,TGTGCCAGCAGTCCCCGGGACGGGACGAACACCGGGGAGCTGTTTTTT,CASSPRDGTNTGELFF
.,.,TRBV4-3,TRBJ1-1,TGCGCCAGCAGCCAAGCACAGGGCACTGAAGCTTTCTTT,CASSQAQGTEAFF
.,.,TRBV18,TRBJ2-7,TGTGCCAGCTCAACGCGTAGCGACGAGCAGTACTTC,CASSTRSDEQYF
.,.,TRBV27,TRBJ2-2,TGTGCCAGCAGTCCCAGACAAGGGTACACCGGGGAGCTGTTTTTT,CASSPRQGYTGELFF
.,.,TRBV2,TRBJ2-5,TGTGCCAGCAGCTACCCAGAGGGGGAGACCCAGTACTTC,CASSYPEGETQYF
.,.,TRBV27,TRBJ2-5,TGTGCCAGCAGTTTATGGGGCAGAGGGGTCCCAGAGACCCAGTACTTC,CASSLWGRGVPETQYF
.,.,TRBV27,TRBJ2-7,TGTGCCAGCAGTACAGCCGGGCCCCTCGAGCAGTACTTC,CASSTAGPLEQYF
.,.,TRBV27,TRBJ1-1,TGTGCCAGCAGGACTATCCAGGAGGGGGGAGATGAAGCTTTCTTT,CASRTIQEGGDEAFF
TRBD1,.,TRBV9,TRBJ2-1,TGTGCCAGCAGCCTCCCGAGAACGGTGACAGGGGGCATCGATGAGCAGTTCTTC,CASSLPRTVTGGIDEQFF
TRBD2,.,TRBV28,TRBJ2-1,TGTGCCAGCAGTTTACCAGGGACTAGTATCAACAATGAGCAGTTCTTC,CASSLPGTSINNEQFF
.,.,TRBV27,TRBJ2-1,TGTGCCAGCAGTTTATCCTTTAGGGACAATGAGCAGTTCTTC,CASSLSFRDNEQFF
.,.,TRBV15,TRBJ1-1,TGTGCCACCAGCCAATACCCCCGGCAGATGAACACTGAAGCTTTCTTT,CATSQYPRQMNTEAFF
.,once,TRBV9,TRBJ2-7,TGTGCCAGCAGCCCCGGAGGTTACGAGCAGTACTTC,CASSPGGYEQYF
.,.,TRBV7-2,TRBJ1-1,TGTGCCAGCAGCTTAATACGGGGCAGGGGTACCACTGAAGCTTTCTTT,CASSLIRGRGTTEAFF
.,.,TRBV7-9,TRBJ2-7,TGTGCCAGCAGTACCTCAAAAGCAGGCGGAACCTACGAGCAGTACTTC,CASSTSKAGGTYEQYF
TRBD1,few,TRBV27,TRBJ1-2,TGTGCCAGCAGTTCCGGGACAGGGGTGCAAGGCTACACCTTC,CASSSGTGVQGYTF
.,once,TRBV28,TRBJ2-5,TGTGCCAGCCTCCCACTTGGGGGCGAGACCCAGTACTTC,CASLPLGGETQYF
.,few,TRBV30,TRBJ1-1,TGTGCCTGGAGTGTCGGCCAGCAAGCTTTCTTT,CAWSVGQQAFF
.,.,TRBV7-9,TRBJ1-1,TGTGCCAGCAGCTTAGGGTCAGGGAACACTGAAGCTTTCTTT,CASSLGSGNTEAFF
.,.,TRBV5-6,TRBJ2-1,TGTGCCAGCAGCCTGCAGGGAAACTCCTACAATGAGCAGTTCTTC,CASSLQGNSYNEQFF
.,.,TRBV28,TRBJ1-5,TGTGCCAGCAGTGGCAGAAGTAATCAGCCCCAGCATTTT,CASSGRSNQPQHF
.,.,TRBV29-1,TRBJ2-5,TGCAGCGTTGAAAGTCTACGGGAGACCCAGTACTTC,CSVESLRETQYF
TRBD2,.,TRBV28,TRBJ2-7,TGTGCCAGCAGTACGGGACTAGCGAATCCGGTGGCCTACGAGCAGTACTTC,CASSTGLANPVAYEQYF
TRBD1,.,TRBV19,TRBJ2-1,TGTGCCAGTAGTTCCAGGGGGCGCCCATTTTGGGAGCAGTTCTTC,CASSSRGRPFWEQFF
TRBD2,.,TRBV29-1,TRBJ2-1,TGCAGTGGACTGGGACTAGCGGGGGGGGCCTACAATGAGCAGTTCTTC,CSGLGLAGGAYNEQFF
.,.,TRBV4-3,TRBJ1-2,TGCGCCAGCAGCCAAGTGGCGCACGGAGCTAACTATGGCTACACCTTC,CASSQVAHGANYGYTF
.,.,TRBV4-1,TRBJ2-2,TGCGCCAGCAGCCAAGTCGCGGGGTTCGACGGGGAGCTGTTTTTT,CASSQVAGFDGELFF
TRBD2,.,TRBV7-9,TRBJ2-5,TGTGCCAGCAGCCAGGGAGGGGCGCGTCAGACCCAGTACTTC,CASSQGGARQTQYF
.,.,TRBV4-1,TRBJ1-3,TGCGCCAGCACACACGAGGAGAGCACTGGAAACACCATATATTTT,CASTHEESTGNTIYF
TRBD1,.,TRBV6-5,TRBJ2-7,TGTGCCAGCAGTTACTCCCTGGGACAGAGCTACGAGCAGTACTTC,CASSYSLGQSYEQYF
.,.,TRBV19,TRBJ1-5,TGTGCCACACGGCGAGATGGAAATAGCAATCAGCCCCAGCATTTT,CATRRDGNSNQPQHF
.,once,TRBV27,TRBJ2-1,TGTGCCAGCAGCCGAACCGGGACGCCGGTAGACAATGAGCAGTTCTTC,CASSRTGTPVDNEQFF
.,.,TRBV28,TRBJ1-2,TGTGCCAGCAGCGAACTTCTCGGCTACACCTTC,CASSELLGYTF
.,once,TRBV7-8,TRBJ2-7,TGTGCCAGCAGCCCAGGTCGAGGTATAGTATACGAGCAGTACTTC,CASSPGRGIVYEQYF
.,.,TRBV30,TRBJ1-1,TGTGCCTGGAGGAACACTGAAGCTTTCTTT,CAWRNTEAFF
.,.,TRBV9,TRBJ2-7,TGTGCCAGCAGCGTAACAGGGTCCGGGCACTACGAGCAGTACTTC,CASSVTGSGHYEQYF
.,.,TRBV10-2,TRBJ2-7,TGCGCCAGCAGACCGGGGCTCTCCTACGAGCAGTACTTC,CASRPGLSYEQYF
.,.,TRBV27,TRBJ2-4,TGTGCCAGCAGACCGACTTCTCTAGCCAAAAACATTCAGTACTTC,CASRPTSLAKNIQYF
.,.,TRBV27,TRBJ2-7,TGTGCCAGCAGTTTAGTTTTGGGGCGGGACTCCTACGAGCAGTACTTC,CASSLVLGRDSYEQYF
.,.,TRBV19,TRBJ1-5,TGTGCCAGTAGTATAGATCCAGAGGGGGTGGAGAACAATCAGCCCCAGCATTTT,CASSIDPEGVENNQPQHF
TRBD1,.,TRBV10-3,TRBJ2-2,TGTGCCATCAGTTTAGGGACAGGGGACACCGGGGAGCTGTTTTTT,CAISLGTGDTGELFF